Presented here are 2 T cell receptor beta chains from one specimen sequenced in a study of monozygotic twins with inflammatory bowel disease. With the 5' RACE reads reprocessed, TCRdb shows one record per CDR3 protein and no DNA. This repertoire includes around 370,000 distinct CDR3 sequences. Sequencing was done on a sample of blood. These receptors all stem from a human donor with ulcerative colitis or Crohn's disease, or a healthy co-twin of an affected twin (not recorded which).

The rearrangement uses TRBV6-5 and TRBJ1-1. The CDR3 runs 14 residues. In germline, CDR1 is MNHEY, CDR2 SVGAGI. The CDR3 sequence is CASSYEGWNTEAFF.

The genes are TRBV5-6 and TRBJ1-2; the TCRdb call, TRBD1, lacks DNA for checking. Looked up from germline, CDR1 is SGHDT and CDR2 is YYEEEE. The CDR3 length is 16 residues. CDR3 protein: CASSLFSGAGDYGYTF.